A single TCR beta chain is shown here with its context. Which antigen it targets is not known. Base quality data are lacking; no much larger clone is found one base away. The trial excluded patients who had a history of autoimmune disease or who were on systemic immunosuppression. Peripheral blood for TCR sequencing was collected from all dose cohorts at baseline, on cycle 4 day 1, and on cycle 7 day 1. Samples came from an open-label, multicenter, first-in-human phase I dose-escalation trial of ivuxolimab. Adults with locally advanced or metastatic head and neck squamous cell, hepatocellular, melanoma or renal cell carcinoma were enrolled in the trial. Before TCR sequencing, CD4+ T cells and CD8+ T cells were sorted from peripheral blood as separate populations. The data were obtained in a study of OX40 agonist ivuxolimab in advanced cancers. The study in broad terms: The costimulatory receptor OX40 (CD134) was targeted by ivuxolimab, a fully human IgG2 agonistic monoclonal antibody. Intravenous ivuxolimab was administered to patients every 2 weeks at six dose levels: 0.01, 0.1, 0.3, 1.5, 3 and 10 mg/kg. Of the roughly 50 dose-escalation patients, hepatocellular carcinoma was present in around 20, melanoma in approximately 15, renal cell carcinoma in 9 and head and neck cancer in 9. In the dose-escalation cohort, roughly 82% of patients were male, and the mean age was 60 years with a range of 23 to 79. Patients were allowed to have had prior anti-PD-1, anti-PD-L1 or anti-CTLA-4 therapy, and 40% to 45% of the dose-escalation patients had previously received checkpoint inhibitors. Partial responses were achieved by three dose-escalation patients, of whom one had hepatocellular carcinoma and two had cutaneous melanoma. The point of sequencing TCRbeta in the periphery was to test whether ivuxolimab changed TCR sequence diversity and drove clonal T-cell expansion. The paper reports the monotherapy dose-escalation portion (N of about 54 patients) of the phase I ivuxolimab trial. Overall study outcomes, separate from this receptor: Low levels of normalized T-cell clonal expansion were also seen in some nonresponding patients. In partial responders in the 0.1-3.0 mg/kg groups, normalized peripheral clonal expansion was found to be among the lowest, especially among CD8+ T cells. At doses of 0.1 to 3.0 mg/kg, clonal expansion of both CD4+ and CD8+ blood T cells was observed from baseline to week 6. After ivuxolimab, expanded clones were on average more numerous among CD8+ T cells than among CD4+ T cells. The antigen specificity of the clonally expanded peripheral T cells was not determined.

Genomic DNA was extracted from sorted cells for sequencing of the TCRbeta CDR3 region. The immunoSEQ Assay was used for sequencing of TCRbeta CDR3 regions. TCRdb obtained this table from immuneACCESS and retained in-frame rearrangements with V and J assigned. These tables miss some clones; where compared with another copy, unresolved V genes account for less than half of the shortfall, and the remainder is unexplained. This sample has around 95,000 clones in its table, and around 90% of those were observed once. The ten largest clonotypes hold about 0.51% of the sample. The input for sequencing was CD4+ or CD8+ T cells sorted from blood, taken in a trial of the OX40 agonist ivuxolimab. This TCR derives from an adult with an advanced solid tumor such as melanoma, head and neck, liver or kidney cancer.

The DNA is as follows: TGTGCCAGCAGCTTAGCGCGGCAGGGACTTCCCTTGGGGGGAGAGACCCAGTACTTC. Its protein is CASSLARQGLPLGGETQYF. The chain is encoded by TRBV7-2 joined to TRBJ2-5; 6 matching bases give a weak D call of TRBD2. The germline V gene specifies SGHTA as CDR1 and FQGNSA as CDR2. V drops 0 bases and J drops 4 bases, leaving 24 bases in between. The CDR3 spans 19 residues, from the cysteine through the phenylalanine. The DNA shown is the 57-base CDR3, in frame from base 1.